The next 31 T cell receptor beta chains were all read from a single sample in a study of T-cell memory formation after mild COVID-19. MiXCR, run by TCRdb on the 5' RACE reads, gives a single entry per CDR3 protein. Here the sample spans a few hundred thousand distinct CDR3 sequences, around 25% being singletons. Sequencing was carried out using PBMCs or a T cell subset sorted from them (not recorded which). The receptor source for this set is an adult woman who had mild COVID-19 (a few samples of this study predate the infection). Cell type and time point are not known.

This clonotype was observed many times. V gene TRBV7-9 combines with J gene TRBJ2-7; D is perhaps TRBD1 (6 bases). Germline loops: CDR1 SEHNR, CDR2 FQNEAQ (reference sequence). This CDR3 has 13 amino acids. The V end was cut by 1 base, the J end by 3 bases, with 7 bases between. CDR3 DNA: TGTGCCAGCAGCTTAGTAGGGGGCTACGAGCAGTACTTC. It is translated as CASSLVGGYEQYF.

This clonotype was detected only a few times. The V call is TRBV7-2, the J call TRBJ2-1; TRBD2 matches 16 bases. The CDR3 consists of 17 residues. Unmatched junction bases numbered 8, after V lost 4 bases and J lost 8 bases. Germline CDR1 is SGHTA and CDR2 is FQGNSA. CDR3 amino acids: CASSYGTSGGGSDEQFF. The CDR3 nucleotides read TGTGCCAGCAGCTACGGGACTAGCGGGGGGGGTTCCGATGAGCAGTTCTTC.

This clonotype was counted a few times. This chain uses TRBV29-1 with TRBJ1-1, with D uncertain. Germline V gene data show CDR1 as SQVTM and CDR2 as ANQGSEA. This CDR3 spans 11 amino acids. With 5 bases removed from V and 6 bases from J, the gap between germline ends came to 10 bases. The CDR3 region has the DNA TGCAGCGTTTTTGTACAGTCTGAAGCTTTCTTT. Translation gives CSVFVQSEAFF.

This clonotype was observed a handful of times. The chain joins TRBV20-1 to TRBJ1-1; D not resolved. The V gene's germline CDR1 is DFQATT and CDR2 SNEGSKA (reference sequence). This CDR3 contains 17 residues. V lost 0 bases and J lost 1, with 18 bases in between. The CDR3 DNA follows: TGCAGTGCTAGAGATAATGGAGGGAAGGGCGCGAACACTGAAGCTTTCTTT. This sequence encodes CSARDNGGKGANTEAFF.

Here the CDR3 DNA reads TGTGCCACCAGTGATTCGATCGATTCTAGCGGGAGTGTCACAGATACGCAGTATTTT. This translates into CATSDSIDSSGSVTDTQYF. The V and J genes are TRBV24-1 and TRBJ2-3, with 10 positions matching TRBD2. The CDR3 has 19 amino acids. Germline trimming cut 2 bases from V and 2 bases from J; bases unmatched to any gene: 12. Germline V lookup: CDR1 KGHDR, CDR2 SFDVKD.

The chain's CDR3 is CATAGGRHTGELFF. The CDR3, as DNA: TGTGCCACCGCCGGGGGACGGCACACCGGGGAGCTGTTTTTT. The V gene is TRBV24-1, the J gene TRBJ2-2; tentatively, D is TRBD2 (6 bases). CDR1 is KGHDR, CDR2 SFDVKD, per germline. The germline V and J ends were trimmed by 9 bases and 3 bases, with 13 bases remaining between them. CDR3 length: 14 amino acids.

This clonotype turned up a few times. This rearrangement joins TRBV9 to TRBJ1-1; D is unresolved. The CDR3 extends over 15 amino acids. Germline-derived CDR1 and CDR2 are SGDLS and YYNGEE. Trimming removed 6 bases from V and 4 bases from J, with 19 bases in between. The chain's CDR3 is CASNPLPDVSTEAFF. For the CDR3, the DNA is TGTGCCAGCAACCCCCTCCCGGACGTGTCCACTGAAGCTTTCTTT.

The chain has TRBV6-5 and TRBJ2-1; 7 nucleotides match TRBD2. Germline-derived CDR1 and CDR2 are MNHEY and SVGAGI. The CDR3 length is 13 residues. J was trimmed by 6 bases and V by 6 bases; bases with no gene match: 5. CDR3 sequence: CASREVAGNEQFF. The CDR3 nucleotides read TGTGCCAGCAGGGAAGTAGCGGGCAATGAGCAGTTCTTC.

The chain combines TRBV11-2 with TRBJ2-7, with 9 bases fitting TRBD1. Trimming cost V 5 bases and J 1 base; bases outside gene matches: 6. The germline V gene encodes CDR1 SGHAT and CDR2 FQNNGV. The CDR3 runs 15 residues. The CDR3 region has the DNA TGTGCCAGCAGCGCAACCGGGACAGGGTCCTACGAGCAGTACTTC. Translating gives CASSATGTGSYEQYF.

This clonotype appeared many times. V and J are TRBV9 and TRBJ2-3; perhaps TRBD2 as D (6 bases). The CDR3 extends over 17 amino acids. The V end was cut by 1 base, the J end by 0 bases, with 15 bases between. Looked up from germline, CDR1 is SGDLS and CDR2 is YYNGEE. CDR3 loop: CASSVRDFHSSTDTQYF. The CDR3 bases are TGTGCCAGCAGCGTAAGGGACTTCCACTCTAGCACAGATACGCAGTATTTT.

V gene TRBV20-1 combines with J gene TRBJ2-1; D is unresolved. This CDR3 spans 11 amino acids. V dropped 6 bases and J dropped 6 bases, with 9 bases sitting between them. CDR1 is DFQATT and CDR2 is SNEGSKA in the germline V gene (reference sequence). CDR3 bases: TGCAGTGCAGATCCAGGCAATGAGCAGTTCTTC. Translated: CSADPGNEQFF.

The chain uses TRBV2 and TRBJ1-5, with 8 bases aligning to TRBD1. Looked up from germline, CDR1 is SNHLY and CDR2 is FYNNEI. The length of the CDR3 is 16 residues. Trimming removed 2 bases from V and 2 bases from J; junction bases left unmatched: 5. The CDR3 nucleotides are TGTGCCAGCAGTGAATTCTTGGACAGGGGCAATCAGCCCCAGCATTTT. Translating gives CASSEFLDRGNQPQHF.

This clonotype has only a few counts. This chain joins TRBV11-2 and TRBJ1-2; D remains unclear. V lost 1 base, J lost 4 bases, and 13 bases lay in between. CDR1 and CDR2 from the germline V gene are SGHAT and FQNNGV. The CDR3 length is 15 residues. The CDR3 region is CASSLGSSATYGYTF. As DNA, the CDR3 is TGTGCCAGCAGCTTAGGGTCCTCGGCTACCTATGGCTACACCTTC.

The rearrangement uses TRBV5-1 and TRBJ1-4; the match to TRBD1 covers 7 bases. CDR1 SGHRS and CDR2 YFSETQ come from the germline V gene. There are 15 residues in the CDR3. V shed 4 bases and J 8 bases; nucleotides not matched to a gene: 11. CDR3 residues: CASSGDRDGNEKLFF. The CDR3 DNA sequence: TGCGCCAGCAGCGGCGACAGGGACGGAAACGAAAAACTGTTTTTT.

The chain employs TRBV5-1 and TRBJ2-6, with 9 bases aligning to TRBD1. V lost 0 bases, J lost 2 bases, and 6 bases stayed unmatched. This CDR3 spans 18 amino acids. The germline gives CDR1 SGHRS, CDR2 YFSETQ. CDR3: CASSLAAQGATGANVLTF. As DNA, the CDR3 is TGCGCCAGCAGCTTGGCGGCACAGGGGGCTACTGGGGCCAACGTCCTGACTTTC. Based on the CDR3 plus reference TRBV5-1 and TRBJ2-6, the full variable domain is KAGVTQTPRYLIKTRGQQVTLSCSPISGHRSVSWYQQTPGQGLQFLFEYFSETQRNKGNFPGRFSGRQFSNSRSEMNVSTLELGDSALYLCASSLAAQGATGANVLTFGAGSRLTVL.

This clonotype was picked up a small number of times. This chain joins TRBV24-1 and TRBJ2-1, with D possibly TRBD2 on 5 matching bases. CDR3 length: 15 residues. Trimming left V 4 bases short and J 5 bases short, with 14 bases between. From germline, CDR1 is KGHDR and CDR2 SFDVKD. Here the CDR3 DNA reads TGTGCCACCAGTGAGTCCGGGTTCGGGGACAATGAGCAGTTCTTC. Residues: CATSESGFGDNEQFF.

This sequence joins TRBV9 and TRBJ1-2; 7 bases agree with TRBD1. Germline V lookup: CDR1 SGDLS, CDR2 YYNGEE. J was trimmed by 4 bases and V by 2 bases; bases with no gene match: 5. The CDR3 length is 14 residues. CDR3 loop: CASSVGTVGYGYTF. The CDR3 DNA reads as TGTGCCAGCAGCGTGGGGACAGTAGGCTATGGCTACACCTTC. The entire variable domain, with the rest obtained from reference TRBV9 and TRBJ1-2, is as follows: DSGVTQTPKHLITATGQRVTLRCSPRSGDLSVYWYQQSLDQGLQFLIQYYNGEERAKGNILERFSAQQFPDLHSELNLSSLELGDSALYFCASSVGTVGYGYTFGSGTRLTVV.

The sample holds a few counts of this clonotype. The chain joins TRBV6-2 or TRBV6-3 to TRBJ2-1, with 11 bases that match TRBD2. V lost 6 bases, J lost 6 bases, and 7 bases stayed unmatched. Germline CDR1 and CDR2: MNHEY and SVGEGT. The CDR3 runs 15 residues. CDR3 loop: CASRFSGRAANEQFF. The CDR3 DNA is TGTGCCAGCAGGTTTAGCGGGAGGGCCGCCAATGAGCAGTTCTTC.

There are a few counts of this clonotype. CDR3 sequence: CASSLMHEQYF. The CDR3 coding sequence is TGTGCCAGCAGCTTAATGCACGAGCAGTACTTC. The chain combines TRBV11-3 with TRBJ2-7; no reliable D call. This CDR3 spans 11 amino acids. Per germline, CDR1 SGHNT and CDR2 YENEEA. Trimming stripped 2 bases from V and 5 bases from J, with 4 bases between.

The count of this clonotype is one. V is TRBV9 and J is TRBJ1-2; D perhaps matches TRBD1 (6 bases). The CDR3 runs 16 residues. Trimming took 1 base from V and 8 from J, leaving 21 bases between them. CDR1 and CDR2 (germline): SGDLS, YYNGEE. CDR3 region: CASSVRAGPSGEGYTF. In nucleotides, the CDR3 is TGTGCCAGCAGCGTACGGGCAGGGCCCTCAGGGGAAGGCTACACCTTC.

This chain links TRBV7-6 with TRBJ1-1; D is unresolved. Deletions cut 4 bases from V and 1 base from J, with 10 bases between. CDR3 length: 14 residues. Germline CDR1 and CDR2: SGHVS and FNYEAQ. The CDR3 here is CASSSVGWNTEAFF. In DNA, the CDR3 is TGTGCCAGCAGCTCAGTGGGTTGGAACACTGAAGCTTTCTTT.

This clonotype was seen only a few times. The chain combines TRBV29-1 with TRBJ2-1, with TRBD2 matching 9 bases. V lost 7 bases, J lost 5 bases, and 3 bases stayed unmatched. In germline, CDR1 is SQVTM, CDR2 ANQGSEA. This CDR3 spans 12 amino acids. The CDR3, as DNA: TGCAGCGCTCGACTAGCGGACAATGAGCAGTTCTTC. It encodes CSARLADNEQFF.

This clonotype has ten or more counts. This chain uses TRBV3-1 with TRBJ2-5, with D unclear. Per germline, CDR1 LGHDT and CDR2 YNNKEL (reference sequence). This CDR3 has 11 residues. V shed 6 bases and J shed 5 bases, with 7 bases lying between them. The CDR3 region is CASSHSETQYF. CDR3 coding DNA: TGTGCCAGCAGTCATTCTGAGACCCAGTACTTC.

The chain couples TRBV4-1 to TRBJ2-7, with D hard to call. The germline CDR1 and CDR2 sequences are MGHRA and YSYEKL. The CDR3 sequence is 15 residues long. V lost 3 bases, J lost 1 base, and 13 bases lay in between. CDR3 nucleotides: TGCGCCAGCAGCCATACTTGGGCGCCTTCCTACGAGCAGTACTTC. Its translation is CASSHTWAPSYEQYF.

The rearrangement uses TRBV5-1 and TRBJ1-2, with D maybe TRBD1 (5 bases). CDR1 SGHRS and CDR2 YFSETQ come from the germline V gene. V dropped 6 bases and J dropped 2 bases, with 14 bases sitting between them. This CDR3 region has 14 residues. CDR3 bases: TGCGCCAGCAACCTCCAGGGAGGGAACTATGGCTACACCTTC. Its protein is CASNLQGGNYGYTF.

The CDR3 spells CATSRDRASGRRYEQYF. CDR3 DNA sequence: TGTGCCACCAGCAGAGATCGGGCTAGCGGGAGGAGGTACGAGCAGTACTTC. The chain links TRBV15 to TRBJ2-7; 11 nucleotides align to TRBD2. CDR3 length: 17 residues. V was clipped by 0 bases and J by 4 bases; unmatched bases: 8. Per germline, CDR1 LNHNV and CDR2 YYDKDF (reference sequence).

A few counts support this clonotype. The genes are TRBV4-1 and TRBJ2-1; 7 bases line up with TRBD1. Per germline, CDR1 MGHRA and CDR2 YSYEKL. This CDR3 contains 16 residues. Losses at the gene ends were 3 bases for V and 2 bases for J; bases not matched to a gene: 7. The CDR3 is CASSQEHRGPYNEQFF. The CDR3 nucleotides are TGCGCCAGCAGCCAGGAACACAGGGGACCCTACAATGAGCAGTTCTTC.

This clonotype was seen a few times. The chain employs TRBV29-1 and TRBJ1-3, with 10 bases fitting TRBD1. The J segment lost 0 bases and the V segment lost 4 bases, leaving 3 bases of the junction unmatched. Germline CDR1 and CDR2: SQVTM and ANQGSEA. The length of the CDR3 is 15 residues. The CDR3 loop is CSVGQGASSGNTIYF. The CDR3 region has the DNA TGCAGCGTTGGACAGGGGGCAAGCTCTGGAAACACCATATATTTT.

This clonotype has a single count. The chain has TRBV7-9 and TRBJ1-1; D unclear. V lost 1 base, J lost 3 bases, and 9 bases lay in between. Germline V CDR1 and CDR2: SEHNR, FQNEAQ (reference sequence). The CDR3 runs 14 residues. This chain's CDR3 is CASSLVTGYTEAFF. In nucleotides, the CDR3 is TGTGCCAGCAGCTTAGTAACTGGGTACACTGAAGCTTTCTTT.

The genes are TRBV5-1 and TRBJ2-7; D unclear. This CDR3 has 14 residues. Per germline, CDR1 SGHRS and CDR2 YFSETQ. The V end was cut by 0 bases, the J end by 3 bases, with 10 bases between. CDR3 bases: TGCGCCAGCAGCTTGGCCTCGGCTGACTACGAGCAGTACTTC. Its translation is CASSLASADYEQYF.

The chain carries TRBV20-1 and TRBJ1-2; the match to TRBD1 covers 7 bases. This CDR3 comprises 15 residues. J gave up 5 bases and V 5 bases, and 14 bases lay outside the gene matches. CDR1 is DFQATT and CDR2 is SNEGSKA in the germline V gene (reference sequence). CDR3 region: CSAQKAAGGWYGYTF. The CDR3 DNA sequence: TGCAGTGCTCAGAAGGCGGCAGGGGGTTGGTATGGCTACACCTTC.